One sample yielded the 9 T cell receptor beta chains listed below, sequenced in a study of blood T cells in healthy people across ages. Primed by a sample-barcoded 5' primer and a J-beta primer mix, a second PCR proceeded for about 6 to 12 cycles. TCRdb passed the 5' RACE reads through MiXCR, listing each CDR3 protein once. The sample records around 870,000 distinct CDR3 sequences, around 26% being singletons. Sequenced sample: blood. These receptor sequences come from a woman of 80 years or more in good health.

This clonotype was seen many times. The junction does not match germline at one end; this may be a read error. The chain carries TRBV5-5 and TRBJ1-4; a weak D match, TRBD1 (5 bases). Looked up from germline, CDR1 is SGHKS and CDR2 is YYEKEE (reference sequence). CDR3 length: 15 amino acids. CDR3 coding DNA: TGTGCCAGCAGCTTAAGAACAGGAACTAATGAGAAACTGTTTTTT. It specifies CASSLRTGTNEKLFF. Filled out from reference TRBV5-5 and TRBJ1-4, the complete variable domain reads DAGVTQSPTHLIKTRGQQVTLRCSPISGHKSVSWYQQVLGQGPQFIFQYYEKEERGRGNFPDRFSARQFPNYSSELNVNALLLGDSALYLCASSLRTGTNEKLFFGSGTQLSVL.

This clonotype was recorded only once. V is TRBV12-3 or TRBV12-4 and J is TRBJ2-3; 8 positions agree with TRBD2. The V and J ends lost 2 bases and 11 bases, in that order; junction bases with no gene match: 15. This CDR3 comprises 16 residues. The CDR3 sequence: CASSLRISGRADVQYF. As DNA, the CDR3 is TGTGCCAGCAGTTTAAGGATCAGCGGGAGAGCAGATGTGCAGTATTTT.

This clonotype was seen at least ten times. CDR3 bases: TGTGCCAGCACGGCGACAGGGGCCTATCAGCCCCAGCATTTT. The encoded protein is CASTATGAYQPQHF. This chain connects TRBV7-2 to TRBJ1-5; 8 bases match TRBD1. This CDR3 region has 14 residues. Germline V gives CDR1 SGHTA, CDR2 FQGNSA. The V segment lost 7 bases and the J segment 5 bases; nucleotides outside the gene matches: 7.

This clonotype was seen many times. The chain recombines TRBV11-3 with TRBJ2-5; no clear D gene. V was trimmed by 5 bases and J by 7 bases, leaving 17 bases between them. Germline V gene lookup returns CDR1 SGHNT and CDR2 YENEEA. The CDR3 loop spans 14 amino acids. CDR3 loop: CASSKGSGTGTQYF. The DNA of the CDR3 is TGTGCCAGCAGCAAGGGTTCAGGAACTGGGACCCAGTACTTC.

In this sample, this clonotype turned up a few times. Just one base apart from a much larger clone, this may be a read error. The chain carries TRBV10-3 and TRBJ2-5; the D gene could be TRBD1 or TRBD2 (6 bases each). Gene TRBJ2-1 matches the end of the DNA better, so the J call may be wrong. CDR1 and CDR2 (germline): ENHRY, SYGVKD. CDR3 length equals 13 residues. The CDR3 loop reads CAVSVGARETQFF. The CDR3 DNA follows: TGTGCCGTGTCGGTGGGGGCCCGGGAGACCCAGTTCTTC.

This clonotype was seen a handful of times. J is TRBJ2-5 and V is TRBV14; D may be TRBD1 or TRBD2 (5 bases each). Trimming removed 4 bases from V and 3 bases from J, with 18 bases in between. The germline V gene encodes CDR1 SGHDN and CDR2 FVKESK. The CDR3 is 16 amino acids. In DNA form, the CDR3 reads TGTGCCAGCAGCCCGCTTCGGTTTAGAGGGGAAGAGACCCAGTACTTC. It yields the protein CASSPLRFRGEETQYF.

In this sample, this clonotype turned up many times. The chain is built from TRBV20-1 and TRBJ1-2, with 8 bases aligning to TRBD1. Germline V gene data show CDR1 as DFQATT and CDR2 as SNEGSKA (reference sequence). V shed 6 bases and J 4 bases; nucleotides not matched to a gene: 4. This CDR3 contains 12 residues. The CDR3 DNA reads TGCAGTGCCGCGGACAGGGCCTATGGCTACACCTTC. Encoded protein: CSAADRAYGYTF.

In its sample, this clonotype was seen a few times. The V call is TRBV6-5, the J call TRBJ1-2; D gene ambiguous. The CDR3 runs to 12 residues. Germline CDR1 is MNHEY and CDR2 is SVGAGI. V lost 0 bases to trimming and J lost 6 bases, with 5 bases between them. The CDR3 coding sequence is TGTGCCAGCAGTTACTCGGGGAATGGCTACACCTTC. This translates into CASSYSGNGYTF.

The table lists this clonotype with many counts. The rearrangement uses TRBV30 and TRBJ2-7, with 8 bases matching TRBD1. The CDR3 loop spans 14 amino acids. Trimming cost V 4 bases and J 5 bases; bases outside gene matches: 10. CDR1 is GTSNPN, CDR2 SVGIG, per germline (reference sequence). The CDR3 nucleotides read TGTGCCTGGACCCGCGGGACAGGAACACACGAGCAGTACTTC. Amino acids: CAWTRGTGTHEQYF.